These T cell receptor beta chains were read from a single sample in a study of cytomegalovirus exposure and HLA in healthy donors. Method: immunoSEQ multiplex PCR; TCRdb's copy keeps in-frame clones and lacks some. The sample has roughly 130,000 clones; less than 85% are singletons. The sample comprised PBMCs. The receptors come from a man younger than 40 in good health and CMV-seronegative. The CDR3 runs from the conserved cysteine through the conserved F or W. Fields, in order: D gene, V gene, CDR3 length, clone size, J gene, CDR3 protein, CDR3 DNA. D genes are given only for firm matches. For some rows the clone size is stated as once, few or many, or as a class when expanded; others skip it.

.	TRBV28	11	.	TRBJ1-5	CASSSYQPQHF	TGTGCCAGCAGTTCTTATCAGCCCCAGCATTTT
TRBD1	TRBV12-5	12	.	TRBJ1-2	CASGQGALGYTF	TGTGCTAGTGGGCAGGGGGCGTTAGGCTACACCTTC
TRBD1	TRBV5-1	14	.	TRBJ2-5	CASNSGTDQETQYF	TGCGCCAGCAATTCCGGGACAGACCAAGAGACCCAGTACTTC
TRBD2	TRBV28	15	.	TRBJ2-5	CASSSRLAGRETQYF	TGTGCCAGCAGTTCCAGACTAGCGGGACGGGAGACCCAGTACTTC
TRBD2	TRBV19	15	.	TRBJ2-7	CASSMSSGRSYEQYF	TGTGCCAGTAGTATGAGTAGCGGGAGATCCTACGAGCAGTACTTC
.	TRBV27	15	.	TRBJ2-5	CASSLSAGLTGTQYF	TGTGCCAGCAGTTTATCCGCGGGCCTGACCGGTACCCAGTACTTC
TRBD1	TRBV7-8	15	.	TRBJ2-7	CASSLNRDRGGEQYF	TGTGCCAGCAGCCTCAACCGGGACAGGGGTGGCGAGCAGTACTTC
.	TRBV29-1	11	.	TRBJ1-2	CSVEGLYGYTF	TGCAGCGTTGAGGGGCTCTATGGCTACACCTTC
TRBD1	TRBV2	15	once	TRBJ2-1	CASSTGTGVYNEQFF	TGTGCCAGCAGTACCGGGACAGGGGTTTACAATGAGCAGTTCTTC
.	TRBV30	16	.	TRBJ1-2	CAWSEGYRRTNYGYPF	TGTGCCTGGAGTGAGGGGTACAGGAGAACTAACTATGGCTACCCCTTC
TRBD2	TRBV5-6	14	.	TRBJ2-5	CASSLAGAQETQYF	TGTGCCAGCAGCTTAGCGGGAGCGCAAGAGACCCAGTACTTC
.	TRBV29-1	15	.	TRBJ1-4	CSVEDNGGTTEKLFF	TGCAGCGTTGAAGATAATGGGGGGACGACCGAAAAACTGTTTTTT
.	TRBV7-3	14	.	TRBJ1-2	CASSSPGGAEGYTF	TGTGCCAGCAGCTCTCCGGGGGGCGCGGAGGGCTACACCTTC
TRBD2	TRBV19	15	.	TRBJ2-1	CASRSWGGSYNEQFF	TGTGCCAGTCGTTCCTGGGGGGGCTCCTACAATGAGCAGTTCTTC
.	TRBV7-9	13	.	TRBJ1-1	CASSLAEGWIAFF	TGTGCCAGCAGCTTAGCGGAGGGGTGGATAGCTTTCTTT
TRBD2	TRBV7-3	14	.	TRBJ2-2	CASRKSGGTGELFF	TGTGCCAGCAGGAAGTCCGGGGGGACCGGGGAGCTGTTTTTT
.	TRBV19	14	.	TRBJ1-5	CASRGGGPNQPQHF	TGTGCCAGTAGAGGCGGGGGTCCCAATCAGCCCCAGCATTTT
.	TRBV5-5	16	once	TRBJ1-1	CASSLEFGGVNTEAFF	TGTGCCAGCAGCTTGGAGTTTGGGGGCGTGAACACTGAAGCTTTCTTT
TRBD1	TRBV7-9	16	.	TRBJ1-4	CASSRDRLTTNEKLFF	TGTGCCAGCAGCAGGGACAGACTTACAACTAATGAAAAACTGTTTTTT
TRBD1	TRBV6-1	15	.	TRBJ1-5	CASSWGQGVNQPQHF	TGTGCCAGCAGCTGGGGGCAGGGGGTCAATCAGCCCCAGCATTTT
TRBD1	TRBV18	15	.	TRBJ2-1	CASSLRDRAYNEQFF	TGTGCCAGCTCACTACGGGACAGGGCCTACAATGAGCAGTTCTTC
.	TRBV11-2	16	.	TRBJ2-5	CASSLSLLSGQETQYF	TGTGCCAGCAGCTTATCTTTGTTGAGCGGCCAAGAGACCCAGTACTTC
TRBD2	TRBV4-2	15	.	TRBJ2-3	CASSPASGRSDTQYF	TGTGCCAGCAGCCCCGCTAGCGGGAGATCTGATACGCAGTATTTT
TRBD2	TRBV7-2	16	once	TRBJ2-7	CASSLTLGGRVHEQYF	TGTGCCAGCAGCTTAACTCTGGGCGGGAGGGTCCACGAGCAGTACTTC
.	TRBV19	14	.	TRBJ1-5	CASSIVRGTQPQHF	TGTGCCAGTAGTATAGTTCGGGGTACTCAGCCCCAGCATTTT
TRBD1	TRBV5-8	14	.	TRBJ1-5	CASSSGQSYQPQHF	TGTGCCAGCAGCTCGGGACAGAGCTATCAGCCCCAGCATTTT
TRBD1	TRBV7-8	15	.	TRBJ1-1	CASSLGDRVNTEAFF	TGTGCCAGCAGCTTGGGGGACAGGGTGAACACTGAAGCTTTCTTT
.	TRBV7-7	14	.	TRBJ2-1	CASSLGEASNEQFF	TGTGCCAGCAGCTTAGGGGAGGCCAGTAATGAGCAGTTCTTC
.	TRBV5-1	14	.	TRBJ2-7	CASSLTGSPYEQYF	TGCGCCAGCAGCTTGACAGGGAGTCCCTACGAGCAGTACTTC